A single sample gave rise to the 4 T cell receptor beta chains below, sequenced in a study of T cells in Graves' hyperthyroidism and ophthalmopathy. RNA transcripts were the template for amplifying TCR beta CDR3 regions. During a first-round RT-PCR of the TCR CDR3, the HTBI primer set was used. TCRdb re-derived calls from the multiplex PCR reads in MiXCR, one entry per CDR3 protein. This sample has about 620,000 distinct CDR3 sequences, with around 15% found just once. The sample consisted of blood. These receptors came from a woman between 25 and 40 years old with Graves' hyperthyroidism.

This chain joins TRBV11-2 and TRBJ2-3, with D uncertain. V was shortened by 5 bases and J by 5 bases, with 5 bases between the two germline ends. Germline CDR1 SGHAT, CDR2 FQNNGV. The CDR3 extends over 11 amino acids. The CDR3 DNA is TGTGCCAGCAGCATGAGAGATACGCAGTATTTT. Amino acid sequence: CASSMRDTQYF.

There are many counts of this clonotype. The chain carries TRBV28 and TRBJ1-1; D not certain. V lost 2 bases, J lost 1 base, and 11 bases lay in between. Germline CDR1 reads MDHEN; CDR2 reads SYDVKM. The CDR3 contains 15 residues. CDR3 region: CASSLVPGENTEAFF. The CDR3 DNA follows: TGTGCCAGCAGTTTAGTCCCAGGCGAGAACACTGAAGCTTTCTTT.

This clonotype was seen a handful of times. The V gene is TRBV30, the J gene TRBJ2-2; 8 bases line up with TRBD2. V trimming: 7 bases; J trimming: 0 bases; junction bases outside the gene matches: 4. The CDR3 is made up of 14 amino acids. CDR1 and CDR2 (germline): GTSNPN, SVGIG (reference sequence). The CDR3 nucleotides are TGTGCCTTTAAGCGGGGGACGAACACCGGGGAGCTGTTTTTT. It encodes CAFKRGTNTGELFF.

The chain has TRBV12-3 or TRBV12-4 and TRBJ2-1; 7 nucleotides match TRBD1. With 7 bases clipped from V and 9 bases from J, the junction kept 3 bases outside the gene matches. The CDR3 contains 11 residues. In nucleotides, the CDR3 is TGTGCCAGCAATTCAGGGGGTGAGCAGTTCTTC. Residues: CASNSGGEQFF.